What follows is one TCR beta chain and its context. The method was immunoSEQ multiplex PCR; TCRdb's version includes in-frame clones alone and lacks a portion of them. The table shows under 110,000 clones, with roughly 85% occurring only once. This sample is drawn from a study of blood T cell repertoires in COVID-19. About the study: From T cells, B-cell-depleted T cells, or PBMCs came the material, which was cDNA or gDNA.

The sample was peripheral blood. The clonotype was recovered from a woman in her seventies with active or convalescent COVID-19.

This CDR3 is CATSARLAGGPRELFF. The CDR3, as DNA: TGTGCCACCAGCGCCCGACTAGCGGGAGGACCTAGGGAGCTGTTTTTT. The V call is TRBV15, the J call TRBJ2-2; 13 positions agree with TRBD2. V was pared by 5 bases and J by 9 bases, with 9 bases of the junction left unmatched. The germline gives CDR1 LNHNV, CDR2 YYDKDF (reference sequence). This CDR3 contains 16 residues.